The 14 T cell receptor beta chains below all came from one sample that was sequenced in a study of blood T cell repertoires in COVID-19. Repertoires were generated with immunoSEQ multiplex PCR, while TCRdb's copy carries only in-frame clones and drops some. The sample lists approximately 210,000 clones, 76% occurring once. Sequencing was performed on PBMCs or T cells enriched from blood (not recorded which). Receptors were obtained from a woman aged 45-60 years with acute COVID-19.

This chain uses TRBV19 with TRBJ1-2; the D gene is possibly TRBD1 (6 bases). The germline CDR1 and CDR2 sequences are LNHDA and SQIVND (reference sequence). Trimming cost V 5 bases and J 5 bases, with 15 bases left between them. This CDR3 is built from 14 residues. In DNA form, the CDR3 reads TGTGCCAGTAGTTTTAGGGACACTCCTTATGGCTACACCTTC. It is translated as CASSFRDTPYGYTF.

This chain joins TRBV25-1 and TRBJ1-6; 8 bases line up with TRBD1. Trimming at V came to 5 bases and at J to 6 bases, leaving 6 bases not matched to a gene. This CDR3 is built from 15 residues. Germline assignment: CDR1 MGHDK and CDR2 SYGVNS. CDR3 coding DNA: TGTGCCAGCAGTAAGGACAGGGCGGTTAATTCACCCCTCCACTTT. This translates into CASSKDRAVNSPLHF. The full variable domain, in which reference TRBV25-1 and TRBJ1-6 provide the parts outside the CDR3, is EADIYQTPRYLVIGTGKKITLECSQTMGHDKMYWYQQDPGMELHLIHYSYGVNSTEKGDLSSESTVSRIRTEHFPLTLESARPSHTSQYLCASSKDRAVNSPLHFGNGTRLTVT.

This CDR3 reads CATSRDGRDEQFF. In DNA form, the CDR3 reads TGTGCCACCAGCAGAGATGGGAGGGATGAGCAGTTCTTC. This chain links TRBV15 with TRBJ2-1; the match to TRBD2 covers 7 bases. Germline V gene sequence: CDR1 LNHNV, CDR2 YYDKDF (reference sequence). This CDR3 is built from 13 residues. The V and J ends lost 0 bases and 8 bases, in that order; junction bases with no gene match: 1.

This clone came up once. The chain uses TRBV29-1 and TRBJ1-1, with unresolved D. Germline V gene lookup returns CDR1 SQVTM and CDR2 ANQGSEA. Trimming took 5 bases from V and 3 from J, leaving 10 bases between them. The CDR3 loop spans 12 amino acids. CDR3 in amino acids: CSVKRSDTEAFF. CDR3 nucleotides: TGCAGCGTTAAGCGTTCGGACACTGAAGCTTTCTTT.

For the CDR3, the DNA is TGTGCCAGCAGCTTGGCCGCGGGGGCCTATAATTCACCCCTCCACTTT. This encodes CASSLAAGAYNSPLHF. The rearrangement joins TRBV5-8 to TRBJ1-6; D perhaps matches TRBD1 (5 bases). The CDR3 spans 16 residues. Deletions cut 0 bases from V and 2 bases from J, with 9 bases between. Germline CDR1 is SGHTS and CDR2 is YDEGEE. The full variable domain, its missing parts supplied by reference TRBV5-8 and TRBJ1-6, is EAGVTQSPTHLIKTRGQQATLRCSPISGHTSVYWYQQALGLGLQFLLWYDEGEERNRGNFPPRFSGRQFPNYSSELNVNALELEDSALYLCASSLAAGAYNSPLHFGNGTRLTVT.

CDR3 nucleotide sequence: TGTGCCAGCACCCTAGAGACCCAGTACTTC. Translated, it gives CASTLETQYF. This chain uses TRBV2 with TRBJ2-5; no clear D gene. Trimming pared 7 bases from V and 4 bases from J, leaving 4 bases between. This CDR3 is 10 amino acids long. Germline assignment: CDR1 SNHLY and CDR2 FYNNEI.

The chain combines TRBV28 with TRBJ1-2, with 7 bases identical to TRBD1. Germline-derived CDR1 and CDR2 are MDHEN and SYDVKM. The ends lost 4 bases at V and 4 bases at J; junction bases unmatched: 6. The CDR3 totals 14 residues. The CDR3 DNA reads TGTGCCAGCAGTTCAGGGGGGAAGCCCTATGGCTACACCTTC. This translates into CASSSGGKPYGYTF.

The V call is TRBV6-5, the J call TRBJ2-7; tentatively, D is TRBD1 (7 bases). Germline V gene lookup returns CDR1 MNHEY and CDR2 SVGAGI. The germline V and J ends were trimmed by 4 bases and 3 bases, with 13 bases remaining between them. The CDR3 has 14 amino acids. In DNA, the CDR3 is TGTGCCAGCAGTTCCAGGGGGGAAATCTACGAGCAGTACGTC. It codes for CASSSRGEIYEQYV.

This clone appeared a few times. This sequence joins TRBV7-8 and TRBJ1-3; no clear D. Germline V lookup: CDR1 SGHVS, CDR2 FQNEAQ. The CDR3 is made up of 15 amino acids. With 0 bases removed from V and 5 bases from J, the gap between germline ends came to 11 bases. CDR3 coding DNA: TGTGCCAGCAGCTTAGCCACAGTACAGAGAAACACCATATATTTT. It specifies CASSLATVQRNTIYF.

The count of this clone is one. The V and J genes are TRBV7-3 and TRBJ1-2; 8 bases line up with TRBD1. This CDR3 has 15 amino acids. CDR1 is SGHTA and CDR2 is FQGTGA in the germline V gene. J was trimmed by 7 bases and V by 4 bases; bases with no gene match: 11. The CDR3 nucleotides read TGTGCCAGCAGCTCTGCACAGGGGGAGTCTTCTGGCTACACCTTC. This encodes CASSSAQGESSGYTF.

The V gene is TRBV19, the J gene TRBJ1-5, with 7 positions matching TRBD1. The germline V gene encodes CDR1 LNHDA and CDR2 SQIVND (reference sequence). V shed 7 bases and J 4 bases; nucleotides not matched to a gene: 4. The CDR3 extends over 13 amino acids. CDR3 coding DNA: TGTGCCAGTACCGGGACAGCTAATCAGCCCCAGCATTTT. Translated: CASTGTANQPQHF.

This chain uses TRBV18 with TRBJ1-2, with TRBD1 matching 7 bases. The J segment lost 3 bases and the V segment lost 3 bases, leaving 10 bases of the junction unmatched. Germline lookup yields CDR1 KGHSH and CDR2 LQKENI. The CDR3 consists of 16 residues. The CDR3 protein is CASSPTRGRGDYGYTF. The CDR3, as DNA: TGTGCCAGCTCACCTACGCGAGGCAGGGGGGACTATGGCTACACCTTC. Full variable domain (remainder filled in from reference TRBV18 and TRBJ1-2): NAGVMQNPRHLVRRRGQEARLRCSPMKGHSHVYWYRQLPEEGLKFMVYLQKENIIDESGMPKERFSAEFPKEGPSILRIQQVVRGDSAAYFCASSPTRGRGDYGYTFGSGTRLTVV.

The rearrangement uses TRBV28 and TRBJ1-3, with TRBD1 identical over 8 bases. The CDR3 extends over 15 amino acids. The germline CDR1 and CDR2 sequences are MDHEN and SYDVKM. After removal of 4 bases from V and 6 bases from J, the junction contained 8 bases not matched to a gene. CDR3 region: CASSSSGTGKNTIYF. For the CDR3, the DNA is TGTGCCAGCAGTTCCTCCGGGACAGGAAAAAACACCATATATTTT. The complete variable domain, with remaining parts taken from reference TRBV28 and TRBJ1-3, reads DVKVTQSSRYLVKRTGEKVFLECVQDMDHENMFWYRQDPGLGLRLIYFSYDVKMKEKGDIPEGYSVSREKKERFSLILESASTNQTSMYLCASSSSGTGKNTIYFGEGSWLTVV.

Only a few counts were recorded for this clone. The chain carries TRBV2 and TRBJ1-2; D is uncertain. V dropped 7 bases and J dropped 5 bases, with 11 bases sitting between them. This CDR3 spans 12 amino acids. Germline lookup yields CDR1 SNHLY and CDR2 FYNNEI. The CDR3 loop reads CASTDGKYGYTF. The DNA of the CDR3 is TGTGCCAGCACGGACGGGAAATATGGCTACACCTTC.